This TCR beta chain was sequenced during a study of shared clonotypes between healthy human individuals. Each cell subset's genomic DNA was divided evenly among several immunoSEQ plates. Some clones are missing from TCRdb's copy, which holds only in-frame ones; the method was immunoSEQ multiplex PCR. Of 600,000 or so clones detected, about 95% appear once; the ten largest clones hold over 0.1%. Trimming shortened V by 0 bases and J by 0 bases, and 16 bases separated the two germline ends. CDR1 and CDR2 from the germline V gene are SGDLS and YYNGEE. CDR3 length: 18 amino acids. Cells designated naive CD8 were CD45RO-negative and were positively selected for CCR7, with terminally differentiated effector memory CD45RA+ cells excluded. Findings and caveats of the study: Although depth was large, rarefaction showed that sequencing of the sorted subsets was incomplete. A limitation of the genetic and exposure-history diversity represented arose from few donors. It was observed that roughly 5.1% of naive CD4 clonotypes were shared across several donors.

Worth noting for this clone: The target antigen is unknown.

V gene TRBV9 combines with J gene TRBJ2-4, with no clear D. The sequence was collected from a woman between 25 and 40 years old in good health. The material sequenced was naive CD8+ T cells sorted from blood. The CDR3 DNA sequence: TGTGCCAGCAGCGTAGCATGTTCCAGTTTACTAGCCAAAAACATTCAGTACTTC. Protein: CASSVACSSLLAKNIQYF. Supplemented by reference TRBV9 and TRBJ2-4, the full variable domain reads DSGVTQTPKHLITATGQRVTLRCSPRSGDLSVYWYQQSLDQGLQFLIQYYNGEERAKGNILERFSAQQFPDLHSELNLSSLELGDSALYFCASSVACSSLLAKNIQYFGAGTRLSVL.